This paragraph covers one T cell receptor beta chain sequence. Antigen specificity is unknown. The PCR used 60 Vbeta and 13 Jbeta primers. The repertoire was sequenced with immunoSEQ multiplex PCR; TCRdb's copy has only in-frame clones and lacks some. Found here are roughly 57,000 clones, roughly 79% of them singletons; the top ten hold approximately 2.8%. These data belong to a study of cytomegalovirus exposure and HLA in healthy donors. Germline CDR1 reads LNHDA; CDR2 reads SQIVND (reference sequence). V was pared by 7 bases and J by 1 base, with 15 bases of the junction left unmatched. The CDR3 loop spans 17 amino acids. Overall study findings and caveats: In a later analysis, TCR beta V- and J-gene trimming showed a link to a missense DCLRE1C variant. Exclusion applied to some V segments, including TRBV6-2 and TRBV6-3, as they were indistinguishable. The sole available immune exposure information was CMV serostatus.

The V gene is TRBV19, the J gene TRBJ1-1, with 7 bases matching TRBD1. Sequencing used PBMCs. This TCR was recovered from a man in his fifties in good health and CMV-seronegative. CDR3 amino acids: CASTPWTGTIQNTEAFF. The CDR3, as DNA: TGTGCCAGTACCCCTTGGACAGGCACGATCCAGAACACTGAAGCTTTCTTT. Together with reference TRBV19 and TRBJ1-1, the CDR3 gives the full variable domain: DGGITQSPKYLFRKEGQNVTLSCEQNLNHDAMYWYRQDPGQGLRLIYYSQIVNDFQKGDIAEGYSVSREKKESFPLTVTSAQKNPTAFYLCASTPWTGTIQNTEAFFGQGTRLTVV.